This T cell receptor (beta chain) originates from a study of early T cells in non-severe SARS-CoV-2 infection. Each cDNA molecule carried a unique molecular identifier. TCRdb processed the 5' RACE reads anew with MiXCR; each CDR3 protein has one entry. The sample records approximately 52,000 distinct CDR3 sequences, just under 15% being singletons. This clonotype was observed a few times. The CDR3 is 16 residues long. Trimming took 4 bases from V and 2 from J, leaving 18 bases between them. The germline V gene has CDR1 SEHNR and CDR2 FQNEAQ (reference sequence). The specimen was whole blood, collected at baseline. This clonotype was sampled from an adult who was a healthcare worker with PCR-confirmed SARS-CoV-2 infection or an uninfected control (not recorded which). The chain uses TRBV7-9 and TRBJ2-7; tentatively, D is TRBD1 or TRBD2 (6 bases each). CDR3 sequence reads: CASSSSIRGLTYEQYF. The CDR3 nucleotides read TGTGCCAGCAGCTCCTCTATCAGGGGACTTACCTACGAGCAGTACTTC.